This is a list of T cell receptor beta chains from one sample in a study of T cells in Graves' hyperthyroidism and ophthalmopathy. TCRdb ran MiXCR on the multiplex PCR reads and lists one entry per CDR3 protein. The data contain around 450,000 distinct CDR3 sequences, roughly 13% of them seen just once; the ten biggest clones take up about 5%. Sequences were obtained from blood. These receptor sequences come from a young woman with Graves' hyperthyroidism. CDR3s include the opening cysteine and the closing phenylalanine or tryptophan. The D gene is left open where the match is weak. Clone size, where shown, is once, few, many, or a class for clones that have expanded.

V gene	clone size	D gene	J gene	CDR3 DNA	CDR3 protein
TRBV27	NA	NA	TRBJ2-5	TGTGCCAGCAGTCCCCGCCCGGACCATCCCGGGGAGACCCAGTACTTC	CASSPRPDHPGETQYF
TRBV6-1	many	NA	TRBJ2-7	TGTGCCAGCAGTGAACTAGCCTACGAGCAGTACTTC	CASSELAYEQYF
TRBV11-2	many	NA	TRBJ1-1	TGTGCCAGCAGCTTAGACCCGGACATGAACACTGAAGCTTTCTTT	CASSLDPDMNTEAFF
TRBV9	few	TRBD1	TRBJ2-3	TGTGCCAGCAGCGTAGAGGGGACAGGGGGCGCAGGAGATACGCAGTATTTT	CASSVEGTGGAGDTQYF
TRBV9	few	NA	TRBJ1-2	TGTGCCAGCAGCGTAGGGGGGGGATCCTCTAGTGGCTACACCTTC	CASSVGGGSSSGYTF
TRBV25-1	NA	TRBD2	TRBJ2-1	TGTGCCAGCAGTGGACTAGCGGCGGGCAATGAGCAGTTCTTC	CASSGLAAGNEQFF
TRBV20-1	NA	NA	TRBJ1-4	TGCAGTGCTAGAGGGAGAGGGTCAAGTGAAAAACTGTTTTTT	CSARGRGSSEKLFF
TRBV20-1	once	NA	TRBJ1-2	TGCAGTACCGAGGACATGACAAACTATGGCTACACCTTC	CSTEDMTNYGYTF
TRBV3-1	many	NA	TRBJ1-2	TGTGCCAGCAGCCAGGGCCTGAGGGGCTACACCTTC	CASSQGLRGYTF
TRBV30	many	NA	TRBJ2-7	TGTGCCTGGAGTTTCGGGAACGCCTACGAGCAGTACTTC	CAWSFGNAYEQYF
TRBV28	few	NA	TRBJ1-5	TGTGCCAGCAGTTACGTTAAACAGGGCCCCCATAGCAATCAGCCCCAGCATTTT	CASSYVKQGPHSNQPQHF
TRBV15	NA	NA	TRBJ1-1	TGTGCCACCAGCGAAGGGGGAAGGGTCACTGAAGCTTTCTTT	CATSEGGRVTEAFF
TRBV11-2	many	NA	TRBJ2-7	TGTGCCAGCAGCTTAGTCAGGGCCCCCTACGAGCAGTACTTC	CASSLVRAPYEQYF
TRBV5-1	many	NA	TRBJ2-7	TGCGCCAGCAGCCTAGATAAGTACTACGAGCAGTACTTC	CASSLDKYYEQYF
TRBV6-1	many	TRBD1	TRBJ2-3	TGTGCCAGCAGGCCGGGACAGGGCACAGATACGCAGTATTTT	CASRPGQGTDTQYF
TRBV4-1	NA	NA	TRBJ2-3	TGCGCCAGCAGCCAAGATGGCTATTTAGATACGCAGTATTTT	CASSQDGYLDTQYF
TRBV4-1	NA	NA	TRBJ1-1	TGCGCCAGCAGCCGTTTGGGGGAGAAAGCTTTCTTT	CASSRLGEKAFF
TRBV20-1	many	TRBD2	TRBJ2-3	TGCAGTGCTAGAGACCCCGCCGGGACTAGCCTCGATACGCAGTATTTT	CSARDPAGTSLDTQYF
TRBV11-2	few	TRBD1	TRBJ1-2	TGTGCCAGCAGGGACCCGGGACAGTTTACCAACTATGGCTACACCTTC	CASRDPGQFTNYGYTF
TRBV11-2	NA	NA	TRBJ2-3	TGTGCCAGCAGCGCCAGGACTGTAGGGGATACGCAGTATTTT	CASSARTVGDTQYF
TRBV12-5	NA	TRBD1	TRBJ2-5	TGTGCTAGTGGGGACGACAGGGGCGGGGAGACCCAGTACTTC	CASGDDRGGETQYF
TRBV20-1	few	TRBD1	TRBJ1-1	TGCAGTGCTAGCCGACAGGGGGGCACTGAAGCTTTCTTT	CSASRQGGTEAFF
TRBV11-2	many	TRBD1	TRBJ2-3	TGTGCCAGCAGCCCACAGGGGTGGTACACAGATACGCAGTATTTT	CASSPQGWYTDTQYF